The 16 T cell receptor beta chains reported below all come from one sample, sequenced in a study of human T cells and chemical hapten exposure. The time point denotes: patch test 1, 2 weeks after DPC sensitization. Treatment reported: therapeutic diphenylcyclopropenone sensitization with weekly scalp DPC. MiXCR, applied by TCRdb to the RACE reads, yields one record per CDR3 protein. The sample includes roughly 72,000 distinct CDR3 sequences, around 10% of them seen just once. The starting material was whole blood, obtained in connection with sensitization to the hapten diphenylcyclopropenone (DPC). All receptors derive from a woman in her fifties or sixties with alopecia areata. Some clones in this sample may be carry-over from other donors' samples.

The chain links TRBV3-1 to TRBJ1-5, with a weak D call TRBD1 (6 bases). The V end lost 5 bases, the J end lost 7 bases, and 18 bases lay between the germline ends. This CDR3 is 15 amino acids long. Germline-derived CDR1 and CDR2 are LGHDT and YNNKEL (reference sequence). CDR3 coding DNA: TGTGCCAGCAGCATAACGCCAGGGGTAGAGCAGCCCCAGCATTTT. Translation gives CASSITPGVEQPQHF.

This chain connects TRBV11-3 to TRBJ2-7; D is ambiguous. CDR1 is SGHNT, CDR2 YENEEA, per germline. This CDR3 region has 13 residues. V was shortened by 5 bases and J by 1 base, with 9 bases between the two germline ends. The CDR3 sequence is CASSPRASYEQYF. The CDR3 DNA is TGTGCCAGCAGCCCCCGGGCTTCCTACGAGCAGTACTTC. The variable domain in full, completed from reference TRBV11-3 and TRBJ2-7, reads EAGVVQSPRYKIIEKKQPVAFWCNPISGHNTLYWYLQNLGQGPELLIRYENEEAVDDSQLPKDRFSAERLKGVDSTLKIQPAELGDSAVYLCASSPRASYEQYFGPGTRLTVT.

V usage is TRBV24-1 and J usage is TRBJ1-1; the D is unclear. V shed 7 bases and J shed 3 bases, with 17 bases lying between them. This CDR3 has 15 amino acids. CDR1 and CDR2 (germline): KGHDR, SFDVKD. The CDR3 DNA reads TGTGCCACCAGGAGTGGGCATCGGTGGGACACTGAAGCTTTCTTT. Translating it yields CATRSGHRWDTEAFF.

Ten or more counts support this clonotype. The chain joins TRBV29-1 to TRBJ2-1, with 9 bases that match TRBD1. CDR1 is SQVTM and CDR2 is ANQGSEA in the germline V gene. The CDR3 runs 11 residues. CDR3 sequence reads: CRQQGATEQFF. The DNA for the CDR3 is TGCAGACAACAGGGGGCAACTGAGCAGTTCTTC.

About this clonotype itself: A junction boundary mismatches the germline segment, possibly from a read error. The chain couples TRBV11-2 to TRBJ2-5, with TRBD2 as a possible D gene (6 bases). The CDR3 is 15 amino acids. Germline CDR1 is SGHAT and CDR2 is FQNNGV. CDR3 nucleotides: TGTGTCAGCAGCCCCCTTAGCGGCCCAGTCGGGACCCAGTACTTC. Amino acids: CVSSPLSGPVGTQYF. Full variable domain (remainder filled in from reference TRBV11-2 and TRBJ2-5): EAGVAQSPRYKIIEKRQSVAFWCNPISGHATLYWYQQILGQGPKLLIQFQNNGVVDDSQLPKDRFSAERLKGVDSTLKIQPAKLEDSAVYLCVSSPLSGPVGTQYFGPGTRLLVL.

This clonotype was observed a handful of times. The rearrangement joins TRBV2 to TRBJ2-7; 8 bases line up with TRBD2. Germline V CDR1 and CDR2: SNHLY, FYNNEI. V gave up 5 bases and J gave up 3 bases; unmatched junction bases: 9. The CDR3 extends over 15 amino acids. This CDR3 reads CASSPTSGVIYEQYF. CDR3 in DNA: TGTGCCAGCAGTCCCACTAGCGGCGTAATCTACGAGCAGTACTTC.

The sample holds many counts of this clonotype. V usage is TRBV20-1 and J usage is TRBJ1-2; the D gene is possibly TRBD1 (5 bases). The CDR3 runs 15 residues. Trimming pared 6 bases from V and 6 bases from J, leaving 23 bases between. CDR1 DFQATT and CDR2 SNEGSKA come from the germline V gene (reference sequence). The CDR3 DNA reads as TGCAGTGCGAGTCCAGGCCCCCGGAGAGGGGATGGCTACACCTTC. The encoded protein is CSASPGPRRGDGYTF.

This clonotype was counted only a few times. The chain is built from TRBV11-3 and TRBJ2-7; D unresolved. V gave up 5 bases and J gave up 0 bases, with 11 bases separating them. The CDR3 is 14 residues long. The germline gives CDR1 SGHNT, CDR2 YENEEA. The CDR3 DNA is TGTGCCAGCAGCGTAGCTTCTAGCTCCTACGAGCAGTACTTC. It encodes CASSVASSSYEQYF. The variable domain in full, with the rest retrieved from reference TRBV11-3 and TRBJ2-7, is EAGVVQSPRYKIIEKKQPVAFWCNPISGHNTLYWYLQNLGQGPELLIRYENEEAVDDSQLPKDRFSAERLKGVDSTLKIQPAELGDSAVYLCASSVASSSYEQYFGPGTRLTVT.

The V and J genes are TRBV7-9 and TRBJ2-3; D remains unclear. V was cut by 5 bases and J by 2 bases, with 17 bases left in between. CDR1 and CDR2 (germline): SEHNR, FQNEAQ (reference sequence). This CDR3 region has 16 residues. This CDR3 is CASSPNLALVTDTQYF. The CDR3 DNA sequence: TGTGCCAGCAGCCCGAACTTAGCTTTGGTCACAGATACGCAGTATTTT.

The table lists this clonotype with many counts. The gene calls are TRBV6-5 and TRBJ2-7; TRBD1 agrees at 8 bases. The CDR3 sequence is 15 residues long. J lost 2 bases, V lost 1 base, and 4 bases had no gene match. The germline V gene has CDR1 MNHEY and CDR2 SVGAGI. The CDR3 spells CASSYLPTGAYEQYF. The CDR3 DNA reads TGTGCCAGCAGTTACTTACCGACAGGGGCCTACGAGCAGTACTTC.

This clonotype came up a few times. V is TRBV4-2 and J is TRBJ2-3, with TRBD1 identical over 8 bases. There are 16 residues in the CDR3. In germline, CDR1 is LGHNA, CDR2 YNFKEQ. Losses at the gene ends were 1 base for V and 2 bases for J; bases not matched to a gene: 5. CDR3 region: CASSQAKGQDTDTQYF. In DNA, the CDR3 is TGTGCCAGCAGCCAAGCGAAGGGACAGGACACAGATACGCAGTATTTT.

This clonotype has ten or more counts. The chain joins TRBV27 to TRBJ2-5; D gene uncertain. The germline CDR1 and CDR2 sequences are MNHEY and SMNVEV (reference sequence). With 5 bases removed from V and 7 bases from J, the gap between germline ends came to 11 bases. The CDR3 spans 12 residues. The CDR3 region has the DNA TGTGCCAGCAGTCCGGAAAGGGTGACCCAGTACTTC. It is translated as CASSPERVTQYF.

Only a few counts were recorded for this clonotype. The gene calls are TRBV20-1 and TRBJ1-5; D is ambiguous. The germline V and J ends were trimmed by 0 bases and 7 bases, with 10 bases remaining between them. CDR1 is DFQATT and CDR2 is SNEGSKA in the germline V gene (reference sequence). The CDR3 loop spans 13 amino acids. The CDR3 DNA sequence: TGCAGTGCTAGAGAGAGGGCGAGGCAGCCCCAGCATTTT. Translation gives CSARERARQPQHF.

This chain joins TRBV28 and TRBJ2-7; D remains unclear. From germline, CDR1 is MDHEN and CDR2 SYDVKM. V was trimmed by 6 bases and J by 4 bases, leaving 22 bases between them. The CDR3 spans 16 residues. Here the CDR3 DNA reads TGTGCCAGCAGCCGAAGCCTACAGCTACCTCTGTACGAGCAGTACTTC. Its protein is CASSRSLQLPLYEQYF.

This chain's CDR3 is CASSLEASGTQYF. The CDR3 DNA reads as TGTGCCAGCAGCTTAGAGGCGAGTGGTACGCAGTATTTT. The chain carries TRBV11-2 and TRBJ2-3; D is uncertain. Trimming stripped 0 bases from V and 8 bases from J, with 9 bases between. The CDR3 extends over 13 amino acids. Germline CDR1 reads SGHAT; CDR2 reads FQNNGV.

This clonotype has more than one count but fewer than ten. The chain carries TRBV7-6 and TRBJ2-5, with D unresolved. CDR3 length: 12 residues. The ends were cut back, 3 bases at V and 3 bases at J, with 5 bases in the middle. CDR1 is SGHVS, CDR2 FNYEAQ, per germline. CDR3 region: CASSFEKETQYF. DNA of the CDR3: TGTGCCAGCAGCTTCGAGAAAGAGACCCAGTACTTC.